This T cell receptor beta chain was identified during a study of shared clonotypes between healthy human individuals. Clones were sequenced by immunoSEQ multiplex PCR, and TCRdb holds only the in-frame ones, with some missing. The sample records about 2.4 million clones, more than 85% being singletons. V trimming: 3 bases; J trimming: 6 bases; junction bases outside the gene matches: 8. Germline loops: CDR1 SGHRS, CDR2 YFSETQ. The CDR3 length is 16 residues. V and J are TRBV5-1 and TRBJ2-2, with 10 bases matching TRBD1. The sample taken for sequencing was naive CD4+ T cells from PBMCs. Stated subset: CD45RA+ positively selected. The clonotype originates from a man aged 18 to 30 in good health. Some clones in this sample may be carry-over from other donors' samples. CDR3 DNA sequence: TGCGCCAGCAGCTCAGGGGACAGGGGTGAGGCCGGGGAGCTGTTTTTT. Its translation is CASSSGDRGEAGELFF.